These 31 T cell receptor beta chains came from one sample sequenced in a study of blood T cell repertoires in COVID-19. Assay: immunoSEQ multiplex PCR; the TCRdb copy retains only in-frame clones and omits some. The sample has 61,000 or so clones; almost 90% are singletons. The sequenced sample consisted of peripheral blood. These receptor sequences come from a woman at least 80 years old with active COVID-19.

This chain uses TRBV7-2 with TRBJ1-3; D not certain. Germline CDR1 SGHTA, CDR2 FQGNSA. V lost 1 base, J lost 0 bases, and 10 bases lay in between. The CDR3 spans 16 residues. The CDR3 DNA reads as TGTGCCAGCAGCTTAGAACAGCCGAGCTCTGGAAACACCATATATTTT. Its translation is CASSLEQPSSGNTIYF.

This sequence joins TRBV28 and TRBJ2-7; D remains unclear. The CDR3 is made up of 14 amino acids. From germline, CDR1 is MDHEN and CDR2 SYDVKM. Trimming took 2 bases from V and 3 from J, leaving 11 bases between them. The CDR3 sequence: CASSLPERRYEQYF. As DNA, the CDR3 is TGTGCCAGCAGTTTACCGGAGAGGCGCTACGAGCAGTACTTC.

The chain uses TRBV6-4 and TRBJ1-1, with D unclear. The CDR3 has 15 amino acids. Germline V gene data show CDR1 as MRHNA and CDR2 as SNTAGT. The V end lost 6 bases, the J end lost 9 bases, and 23 bases lay between the germline ends. The DNA of the CDR3 is TGTGCCAGCAGCCCGTCGCGGGGTTCCATGATCAAAGCTTTCTTT. Protein sequence: CASSPSRGSMIKAFF.

The rearrangement uses TRBV30 and TRBJ2-7; tentative D call: TRBD2 (5 bases). The CDR3 sequence is 14 residues long. Germline CDR1 is GTSNPN and CDR2 is SVGIG (reference sequence). V shed 1 base and J shed 3 bases, with 13 bases lying between them. Here the CDR3 reads CAWSGRSGYYEQYF. DNA for the CDR3: TGTGCCTGGAGTGGGCGGTCGGGATACTACGAGCAGTACTTC.

This chain uses TRBV5-4 with TRBJ2-1; tentative D call: TRBD2 (6 bases). The CDR3 is 14 amino acids. Trimming shortened V by 0 bases and J by 8 bases, and 12 bases separated the two germline ends. Germline lookup yields CDR1 SGHNT and CDR2 YYREEE (reference sequence). CDR3 nucleotides: TGTGCCAGCAGCTTGGAACCCCGGGACTATGAGCAGTTCTTC. Amino acid sequence: CASSLEPRDYEQFF.

About this clone itself: Other DNA sequences of this sample code for an identical CDR3. This chain connects TRBV2 to TRBJ2-7; 9 bases are a match to TRBD1. V gave up 3 bases and J gave up 4 bases; unmatched junction bases: 4. From germline, CDR1 is SNHLY and CDR2 FYNNEI. The CDR3 consists of 14 residues. The CDR3 DNA reads as TGTGCCAGCAGTGATCAGGGACAGGGTTACGAGCAGTACTTC. Translated: CASSDQGQGYEQYF.

The chain couples TRBV28 to TRBJ1-5; 7 bases agree with TRBD1. Germline CDR1 is MDHEN and CDR2 is SYDVKM. V lost 4 bases and J lost 3; bases outside the gene matches: 6. This CDR3 region has 15 residues. CDR3 residues: CASSYRTGLNQPQHF. DNA of the CDR3: TGTGCCAGCAGTTACAGGACAGGACTCAATCAGCCCCAGCATTTT.

The chain carries TRBV6-2 or TRBV6-3 and TRBJ1-1; D not resolved. V dropped 4 bases and J dropped 3 bases, with 9 bases sitting between them. In germline, CDR1 is MNHEY, CDR2 SVGEGT. CDR3 length equals 13 residues. CDR3 nucleotide sequence: TGTGCCAGCAGTTGGGCCTCAGACACTGAAGCTTTCTTT. Translation: CASSWASDTEAFF.

The chain carries TRBV3-1 (or the pseudogene TRBV3-2) and TRBJ2-6; 7 nucleotides match TRBD2. The V gene end was trimmed by 5 bases and the J gene end by 0 bases; junction bases not matched to a gene: 16. Germline assignment: CDR1 LGHDT and CDR2 YNNKEL (reference sequence). The CDR3 loop spans 20 amino acids. CDR3 loop: CASSSFDLPGLPSGANVLTF. CDR3 nucleotides: TGTGCCAGCAGCTCCTTTGATTTACCGGGACTACCCTCTGGGGCCAACGTCCTGACTTTC.

The chain links TRBV6-1 to TRBJ2-7; 10 bases map to TRBD2. The CDR3 runs 17 residues. Per the germline V gene, CDR1 is MNHNS and CDR2 is SASEGT. J lost 5 bases, V lost 4 bases, and 14 bases had no gene match. The CDR3: CASSAYRASGGGDEQYF. The CDR3 nucleotides are TGTGCCAGCAGTGCATACCGCGCTAGCGGGGGTGGCGACGAGCAGTACTTC.

This chain joins TRBV4-2 and TRBJ1-6; no clear D gene. Trimming took 5 bases from V and 6 from J, leaving 11 bases between them. Per the germline V gene, CDR1 is LGHNA and CDR2 is YNFKEQ. The CDR3 contains 14 residues. The CDR3 reads CASSYRRGNSPLHF. For the CDR3, the DNA is TGTGCCAGCAGCTATCGCCGCGGTAATTCACCCCTCCACTTT.

The chain has TRBV7-9 and TRBJ2-1; the match to TRBD1 covers 9 bases. This CDR3 has 15 residues. In germline, CDR1 is SEHNR, CDR2 FQNEAQ (reference sequence). With V trimmed by 1 base and J by 5 bases, 3 bases remained unmatched. CDR3 DNA sequence: TGTGCCAGCAGCTTAGGACAGGGGGGCCACAATGAGCAGTTCTTC. This encodes CASSLGQGGHNEQFF. The full variable domain, with the rest looked up from reference TRBV7-9 and TRBJ2-1, is DTGVSQNPRHKITKRGQNVTFRCDPISEHNRLYWYRQTLGQGPEFLTYFQNEAQLEKSRLLSDRFSAERPKGSFSTLEIQRTEQGDSAMYLCASSLGQGGHNEQFFGPGTRLTVL.

The chain has TRBV4-3 and TRBJ2-7, with D possibly being TRBD2 (6 bases). The CDR3 spans 14 residues. Germline CDR1 and CDR2: LGHNA and YSLEER. V lost 3 bases and J lost 0, with 9 bases in between. CDR3 in DNA: TGCGCCAGCAGCCAGGCGGAGGGCTCCTACGAGCAGTACTTC. It yields the protein CASSQAEGSYEQYF.

The J gene is TRBJ2-3, the V gene TRBV27, with 10 positions matching TRBD2. V dropped 10 bases and J dropped 5; count of bases not matched to a gene: 3. CDR1 MNHEY and CDR2 SMNVEV come from the germline V gene (reference sequence). This CDR3 has 12 amino acids. CDR3 coding DNA: TGTGCCACACGGACTAGCGGAGATACGCAGTATTTT. Its translation: CATRTSGDTQYF.

The chain combines TRBV7-9 with TRBJ2-7, with 9 bases fitting TRBD2. This CDR3 has 18 residues. Germline V gene lookup returns CDR1 SEHNR and CDR2 FQNEAQ (reference sequence). J was trimmed by 0 bases and V by 4 bases; bases with no gene match: 13. Here the CDR3 DNA reads TGTGCCAGCAGCTCTTTGACCCACCTAGCGGGGTTCTCCTACGAGCAGTACTTC. Protein sequence: CASSSLTHLAGFSYEQYF.

The CDR3 here is CASSLAGSYNEQFF. The CDR3 DNA reads as TGTGCCAGCAGCCTAGCGGGCTCCTACAATGAGCAGTTCTTC. The chain uses TRBV2 and TRBJ2-1; the match to TRBD2 covers 8 bases. CDR1 SNHLY and CDR2 FYNNEI come from the germline V gene. The CDR3 is made up of 14 amino acids. Trimming removed 6 bases from V and 0 bases from J; junction bases left unmatched: 1.

This chain joins TRBV4-2 and TRBJ2-1; perhaps TRBD1 as D (5 bases). CDR1 is LGHNA and CDR2 is YNFKEQ in the germline V gene. V lost 4 bases to trimming and J lost 0 bases, with 10 bases between them. The CDR3 spans 15 residues. CDR3 in amino acids: CASSRGTVSYNEQFF. For the CDR3, the DNA is TGTGCCAGCAGCCGGGGCACCGTCTCCTACAATGAGCAGTTCTTC.

V and J are TRBV28 and TRBJ2-7, with D tentatively TRBD1 (5 bases). Deletions cut 2 bases from V and 2 bases from J, with 13 bases between. CDR1 and CDR2 (germline): MDHEN, SYDVKM. CDR3 length equals 15 residues. CDR3 protein: CASSLITGATYEQYF. The CDR3 DNA reads as TGTGCCAGCAGTTTAATAACAGGAGCCACCTACGAGCAGTACTTC.

This clone was counted once. The rearrangement joins TRBV7-9 to TRBJ1-1; D might be TRBD1 (6 bases). This CDR3 has 13 amino acids. V lost 5 bases, J lost 3 bases, and 10 bases lay in between. Germline V gene sequence: CDR1 SEHNR, CDR2 FQNEAQ (reference sequence). The CDR3 sequence: CASSDQGYTEAFF. The CDR3 nucleotides read TGTGCCAGCAGCGATCAGGGGTACACTGAAGCTTTCTTT. The whole variable domain, filled in from reference TRBV7-9 and TRBJ1-1, reads DTGVSQNPRHKITKRGQNVTFRCDPISEHNRLYWYRQTLGQGPEFLTYFQNEAQLEKSRLLSDRFSAERPKGSFSTLEIQRTEQGDSAMYLCASSDQGYTEAFFGQGTRLTVV.

The CDR3 region has the DNA TGTGCCTGGAGTAATCCCCTCCGGAGGGATCGGGAAAAACTGTTTTTT. Its protein is CAWSNPLRRDREKLFF. This sequence joins TRBV30 and TRBJ1-4; D is uncertain. This CDR3 is 16 amino acids long. With 2 bases removed from V and 8 bases from J, the gap between germline ends came to 21 bases. Germline CDR1 and CDR2: GTSNPN and SVGIG (reference sequence). The variable domain in full, with the rest retrieved from reference TRBV30 and TRBJ1-4, is SQTIHQWPATLVQPVGSPLSLECTVEGTSNPNLYWYRQAAGRGLQLLFYSVGIGQISSEVPQNLSASRPQDRQFILSSKKLLLSDSGFYLCAWSNPLRRDREKLFFGSGTQLSVL.

The rearrangement joins TRBV5-1 to TRBJ1-5; maybe TRBD1 (5 bases). Trimming shortened V by 2 bases and J by 6 bases, and 12 bases separated the two germline ends. CDR1 is SGHRS, CDR2 YFSETQ, per germline. The CDR3 sequence is 14 residues long. The CDR3 spells CASSFGQGGQPQHF. As DNA, the CDR3 is TGCGCCAGCAGCTTCGGGCAGGGAGGTCAGCCCCAGCATTTT.

The J gene is TRBJ1-3, the V gene TRBV7-9; 9 bases are a match to TRBD1. The CDR3 contains 14 residues. With V trimmed by 3 bases and J by 6 bases, 3 bases remained unmatched. Germline CDR1 reads SEHNR; CDR2 reads FQNEAQ (reference sequence). CDR3 sequence: CASSLDRGLNTIYF. The DNA for the CDR3 is TGTGCCAGCAGCTTGGACAGGGGTTTAAACACCATATATTTT.

The chain is built from TRBV5-4 and TRBJ2-1; the match to TRBD1 covers 7 bases. The CDR3 is 15 amino acids. Germline-derived CDR1 and CDR2 are SGHNT and YYREEE (reference sequence). J was trimmed by 3 bases and V by 0 bases; bases with no gene match: 3. CDR3 region: CASSLGAGGYNEQFF. CDR3 bases: TGTGCCAGCAGCTTGGGTGCAGGGGGCTACAATGAGCAGTTCTTC.

The J gene is TRBJ1-3, the V gene TRBV18; 7 bases fit TRBD1. V shed 8 bases, J shed 3 bases, and the junction held 16 bases outside the gene matches. The CDR3 covers 17 residues. Germline V gene lookup returns CDR1 KGHSH and CDR2 LQKENI. DNA of the CDR3: TGTGCCAGCACATACACAACGGGGACAGACCTTGGAAACACCATATATTTT. Encoded protein: CASTYTTGTDLGNTIYF.

J is TRBJ2-3 and V is TRBV7-3, with 8 positions matching TRBD2. Germline CDR1 and CDR2: SGHTA and FQGTGA. Germline trimming cut 1 base from V and 4 bases from J; bases unmatched to any gene: 4. The CDR3 is 15 amino acids. As DNA, the CDR3 is TGTGCCAGCAGCTTAAACGGGGGGGCATCAGATACGCAGTATTTT. The encoded protein is CASSLNGGASDTQYF.

This chain joins TRBV5-1 and TRBJ2-7; D might be TRBD2 (6 bases). Germline V gene sequence: CDR1 SGHRS, CDR2 YFSETQ. Trimming removed 5 bases from V and 6 bases from J, with 15 bases in between. CDR3 length: 13 residues. CDR3: CASRFVRGSEQYF. The DNA for the CDR3 is TGCGCCAGCAGGTTTGTGCGGGGATCCGAGCAGTACTTC. The full variable domain, completed using reference TRBV5-1 and TRBJ2-7, is KAGVTQTPRYLIKTRGQQVTLSCSPISGHRSVSWYQQTPGQGLQFLFEYFSETQRNKGNFPGRFSGRQFSNSRSEMNVSTLELGDSALYLCASRFVRGSEQYFGPGTRLTVT.

The rearrangement links TRBV5-6 to TRBJ2-7; D gene unclear. There are 13 residues in the CDR3. In germline, CDR1 is SGHDT, CDR2 YYEEEE. V was shortened by 4 bases and J by 0 bases, with 8 bases between the two germline ends. CDR3 coding DNA: TGTGCCAGCAGCGCAACAGACTCCTACGAGCAGTACTTC. Encoded protein: CASSATDSYEQYF.

This chain connects TRBV28 to TRBJ1-5; 9 bases are a match to TRBD1. Germline CDR1 is MDHEN and CDR2 is SYDVKM. The V gene end was trimmed by 7 bases and the J gene end by 9 bases; junction bases not matched to a gene: 4. The CDR3 has 12 amino acids. CDR3 sequence (DNA): TGTGCCAGCATTACAGGGGGCCGGCCCCAGCATTTT. Encoded protein: CASITGGRPQHF.

The chain joins TRBV6-2 or TRBV6-3 to TRBJ2-1, with 10 bases matching TRBD2. J was trimmed by 9 bases and V by 2 bases; bases with no gene match: 10. Per the germline V gene, CDR1 is MNHEY and CDR2 is SVGEGT. The CDR3 sequence is 16 residues long. CDR3 nucleotides: TGTGCCAGCAGTTACCCCCTAGCGGGGGCCTGGGGTGAGCAGTTCTTC. It encodes CASSYPLAGAWGEQFF.

This rearrangement joins TRBV6-5 to TRBJ2-5; D perhaps matches TRBD1 (6 bases). The CDR3 contains 15 residues. Trimming stripped 5 bases from V and 5 bases from J, with 18 bases between. CDR1 is MNHEY, CDR2 SVGAGI, per germline. CDR3 nucleotide sequence: TGTGCCAGCAGTCAACAGGACAGCTCTGTCGAGACCCAGTACTTC. Its protein is CASSQQDSSVETQYF.

The gene calls are TRBV6-2 or TRBV6-3 and TRBJ1-5; TRBD1 is a possible D gene (6 bases). The V gene lost 6 bases and the J gene lost 0 bases, with 12 bases spanning the gap. The CDR3 is 15 residues long. The germline V gene has CDR1 MNHEY and CDR2 SVGEGT. In nucleotides, the CDR3 is TGTGCCAGCAGCCCCGGACAGTATAGCAATCAGCCCCAGCATTTT. Protein: CASSPGQYSNQPQHF.